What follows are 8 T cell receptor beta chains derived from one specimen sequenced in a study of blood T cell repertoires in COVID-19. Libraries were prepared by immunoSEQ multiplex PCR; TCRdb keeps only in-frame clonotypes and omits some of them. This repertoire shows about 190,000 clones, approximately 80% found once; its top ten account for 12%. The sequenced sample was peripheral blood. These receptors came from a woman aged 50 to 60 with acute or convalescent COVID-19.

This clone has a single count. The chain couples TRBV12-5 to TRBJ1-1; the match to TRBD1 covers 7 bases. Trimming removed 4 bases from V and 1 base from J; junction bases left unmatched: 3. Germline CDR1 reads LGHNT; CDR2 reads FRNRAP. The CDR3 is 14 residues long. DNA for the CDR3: TGTGCTAGTGGTTCGGGACAGCCGAACACTGAAGCTTTCTTT. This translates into CASGSGQPNTEAFF.

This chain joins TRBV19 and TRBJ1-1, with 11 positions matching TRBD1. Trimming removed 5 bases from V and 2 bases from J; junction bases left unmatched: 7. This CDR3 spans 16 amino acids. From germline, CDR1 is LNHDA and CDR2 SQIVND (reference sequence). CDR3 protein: CASSHRDRGTNTEAFF. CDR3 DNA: TGTGCCAGTAGTCACCGGGACAGGGGGACTAACACTGAAGCTTTCTTT.

Written as DNA, the CDR3 is TGTGCCAGCAGCTTGGCCGCCGGAGGCGCGTTCATGAACACTGAAGCTTTCTTT. Protein sequence: CASSLAAGGAFMNTEAFF. The chain is built from TRBV5-4 and TRBJ1-1; no firm D call. CDR3 size: 18 residues. V was pared by 0 bases and J by 0 bases, with 18 bases between. CDR1 is SGHNT, CDR2 YYREEE, per germline (reference sequence).

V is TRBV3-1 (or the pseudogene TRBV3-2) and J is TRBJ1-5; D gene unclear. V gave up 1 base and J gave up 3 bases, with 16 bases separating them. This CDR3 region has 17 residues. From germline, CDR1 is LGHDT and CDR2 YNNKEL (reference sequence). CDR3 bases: TGTGCCAGCAGCCAAGGTTTGCCGGGAAATTACAATCAGCCCCAGCATTTT. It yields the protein CASSQGLPGNYNQPQHF.

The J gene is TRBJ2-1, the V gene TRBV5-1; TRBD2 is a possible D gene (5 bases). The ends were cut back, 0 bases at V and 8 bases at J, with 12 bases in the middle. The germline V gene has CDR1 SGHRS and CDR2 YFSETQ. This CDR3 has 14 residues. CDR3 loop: CASSLGRPSYEQFF. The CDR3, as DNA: TGCGCCAGCAGCTTGGGTCGTCCTAGCTATGAGCAGTTCTTC. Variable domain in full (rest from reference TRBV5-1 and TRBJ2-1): KAGVTQTPRYLIKTRGQQVTLSCSPISGHRSVSWYQQTPGQGLQFLFEYFSETQRNKGNFPGRFSGRQFSNSRSEMNVSTLELGDSALYLCASSLGRPSYEQFFGPGTRLTVL.

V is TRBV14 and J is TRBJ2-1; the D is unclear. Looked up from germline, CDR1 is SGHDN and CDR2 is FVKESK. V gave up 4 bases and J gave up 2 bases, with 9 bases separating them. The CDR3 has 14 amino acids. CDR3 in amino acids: CASSLYQAYNEQFF. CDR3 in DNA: TGTGCCAGCAGCCTTTACCAGGCCTACAATGAGCAGTTCTTC.

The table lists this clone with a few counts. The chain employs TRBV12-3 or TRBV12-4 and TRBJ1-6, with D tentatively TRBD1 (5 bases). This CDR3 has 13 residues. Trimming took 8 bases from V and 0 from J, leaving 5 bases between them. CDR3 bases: TGTGCCAGCCAGGGCTCCTATAATTCACCCCTCCACTTT. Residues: CASQGSYNSPLHF.

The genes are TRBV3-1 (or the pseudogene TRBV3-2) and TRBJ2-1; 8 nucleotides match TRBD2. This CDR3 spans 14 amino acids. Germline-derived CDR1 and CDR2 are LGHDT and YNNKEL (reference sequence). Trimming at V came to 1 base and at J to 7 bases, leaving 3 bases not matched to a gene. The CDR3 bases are TGTGCCAGCAGCCAAGGCGCTAGCGGGAATGAGCAGTTCTTC. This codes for CASSQGASGNEQFF.